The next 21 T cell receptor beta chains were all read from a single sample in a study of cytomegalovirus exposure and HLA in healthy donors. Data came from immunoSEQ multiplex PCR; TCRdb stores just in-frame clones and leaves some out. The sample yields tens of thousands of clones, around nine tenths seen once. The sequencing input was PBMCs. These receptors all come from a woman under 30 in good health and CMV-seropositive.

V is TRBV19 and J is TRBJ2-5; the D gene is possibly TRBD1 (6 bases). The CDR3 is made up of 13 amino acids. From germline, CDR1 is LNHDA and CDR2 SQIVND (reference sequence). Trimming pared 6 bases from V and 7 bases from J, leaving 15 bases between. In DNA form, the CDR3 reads TGTGCCAGTAGCCAAACAGGGACGGGGACCCAGTACTTC. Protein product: CASSQTGTGTQYF.

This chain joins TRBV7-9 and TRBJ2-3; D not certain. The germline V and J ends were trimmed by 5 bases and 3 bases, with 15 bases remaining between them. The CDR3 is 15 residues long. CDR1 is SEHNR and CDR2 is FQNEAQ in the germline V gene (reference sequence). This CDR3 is CASSPAAGGTDTQYF. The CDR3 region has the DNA TGTGCCAGCAGCCCTGCGGCCGGCGGTACAGATACGCAGTATTTT.

DNA of the CDR3: TGCAGCGGCAACAGGCGGAACACCGGGGAGCTGTTTTTT. Translating gives CSGNRRNTGELFF. The rearrangement uses TRBV29-1 and TRBJ2-2, with a weak D call TRBD1 (5 bases). The CDR3 extends over 13 amino acids. The germline CDR1 and CDR2 sequences are SQVTM and ANQGSEA. V lost 7 bases, J lost 1 base, and 10 bases lay in between.

CDR3 protein: CASSLGGQGAPIRCEQYF. The CDR3 DNA is TGTGCCAGCAGCTTAGGGGGACAGGGGGCGCCCATTAGGTGCGAGCAGTACTTC. The chain recombines TRBV11-3 with TRBJ2-7; 12 bases align to TRBD1. V lost 1 base to trimming and J lost 6 bases; unmatched junction nucleotides: 13. Germline assignment: CDR1 SGHNT and CDR2 YENEEA. The CDR3 is 18 amino acids.

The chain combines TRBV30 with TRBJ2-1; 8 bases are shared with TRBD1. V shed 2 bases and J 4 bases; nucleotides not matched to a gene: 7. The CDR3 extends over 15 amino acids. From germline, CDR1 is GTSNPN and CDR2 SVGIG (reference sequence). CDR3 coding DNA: TGTGCCTGGAGTCCAGGGGGCGCCCTTTACAATGAGCAGTTCTTC. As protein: CAWSPGGALYNEQFF.

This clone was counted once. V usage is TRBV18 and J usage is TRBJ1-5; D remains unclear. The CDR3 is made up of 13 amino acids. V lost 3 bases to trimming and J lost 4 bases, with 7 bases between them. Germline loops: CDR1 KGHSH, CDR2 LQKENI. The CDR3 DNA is TGTGCCAGCTCACCTCAAGAGAATCAGCCCCAGCATTTT. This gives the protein CASSPQENQPQHF.

This CDR3 reads CATHQGNTGELFF. CDR3 DNA: TGTGCCACCCACCAGGGAAACACCGGGGAGCTGTTTTTT. V and J are TRBV2 and TRBJ2-2; D may be TRBD1 (5 bases). Per the germline V gene, CDR1 is SNHLY and CDR2 is FYNNEI. The V end was cut by 10 bases, the J end by 2 bases, with 11 bases between. The CDR3 is 13 amino acids.

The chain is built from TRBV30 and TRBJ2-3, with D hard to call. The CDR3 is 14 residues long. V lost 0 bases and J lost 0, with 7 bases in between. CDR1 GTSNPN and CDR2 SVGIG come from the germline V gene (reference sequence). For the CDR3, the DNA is TGTGCCTGGAGTGTGAGTGCAAGCACAGATACGCAGTATTTT. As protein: CAWSVSASTDTQYF.

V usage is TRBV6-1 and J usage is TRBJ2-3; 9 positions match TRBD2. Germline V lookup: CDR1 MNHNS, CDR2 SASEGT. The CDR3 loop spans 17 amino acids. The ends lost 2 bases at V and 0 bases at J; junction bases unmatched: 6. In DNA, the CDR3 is TGTGCCAGCAGTGAACGTCGGACTAGCGTAAGCACAGATACGCAGTATTTT. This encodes CASSERRTSVSTDTQYF.

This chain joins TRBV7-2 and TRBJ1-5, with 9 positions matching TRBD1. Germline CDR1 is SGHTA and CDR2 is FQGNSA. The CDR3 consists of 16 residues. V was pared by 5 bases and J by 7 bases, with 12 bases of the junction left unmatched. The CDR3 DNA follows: TGTGCCAGCAGCCAGACATCGGACAGGGGAGAGCAGCCCCAGCATTTT. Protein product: CASSQTSDRGEQPQHF.

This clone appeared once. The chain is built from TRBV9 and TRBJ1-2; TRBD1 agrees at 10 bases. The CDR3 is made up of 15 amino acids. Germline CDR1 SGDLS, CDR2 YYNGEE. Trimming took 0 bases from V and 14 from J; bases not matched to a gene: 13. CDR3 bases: TGTGCCAGCAGCGTAGATCTGGGGACAGGGGCCCCCCCGACCTTC. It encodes CASSVDLGTGAPPTF.

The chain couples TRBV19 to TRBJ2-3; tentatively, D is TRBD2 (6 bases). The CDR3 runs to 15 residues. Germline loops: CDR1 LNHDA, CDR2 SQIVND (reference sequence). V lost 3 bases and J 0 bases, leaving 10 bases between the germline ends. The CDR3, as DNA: TGTGCCAGTAGTATGGGGGGTGCTAGCACAGATACGCAGTATTTT. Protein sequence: CASSMGGASTDTQYF.

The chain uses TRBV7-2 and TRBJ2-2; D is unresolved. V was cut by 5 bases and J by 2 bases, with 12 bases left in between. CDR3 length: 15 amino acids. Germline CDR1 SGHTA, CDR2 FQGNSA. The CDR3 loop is CASSPHQSNTGELFF. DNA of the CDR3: TGTGCCAGCAGCCCTCACCAGTCCAACACCGGGGAGCTGTTTTTT.

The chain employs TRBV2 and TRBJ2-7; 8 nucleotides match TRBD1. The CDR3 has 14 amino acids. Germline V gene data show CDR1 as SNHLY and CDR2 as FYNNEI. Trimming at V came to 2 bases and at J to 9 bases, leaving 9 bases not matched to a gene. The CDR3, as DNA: TGTGCCAGCAGTGAACACGAGGGACAGGTGGGGCAGTACTTC. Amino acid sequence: CASSEHEGQVGQYF.

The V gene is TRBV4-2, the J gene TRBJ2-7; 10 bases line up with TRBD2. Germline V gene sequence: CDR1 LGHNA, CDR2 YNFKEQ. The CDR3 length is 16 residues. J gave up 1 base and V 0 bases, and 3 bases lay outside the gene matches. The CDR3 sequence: CASSQELAGRSYEQYF. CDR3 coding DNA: TGTGCCAGCAGCCAAGAACTAGCGGGGCGGTCCTACGAGCAGTACTTC.

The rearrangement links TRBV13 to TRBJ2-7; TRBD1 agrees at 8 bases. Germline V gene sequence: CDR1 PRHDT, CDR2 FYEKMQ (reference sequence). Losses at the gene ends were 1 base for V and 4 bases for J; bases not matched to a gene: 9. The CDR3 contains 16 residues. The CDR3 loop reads CASSLAAGTGGYEQYF. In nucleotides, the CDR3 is TGTGCCAGCAGCTTAGCCGCCGGGACAGGCGGATACGAGCAGTACTTC.

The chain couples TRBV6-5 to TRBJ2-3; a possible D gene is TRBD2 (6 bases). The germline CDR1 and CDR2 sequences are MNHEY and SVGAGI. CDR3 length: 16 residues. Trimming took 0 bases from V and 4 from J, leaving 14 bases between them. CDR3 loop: CASSYSKFGGADTQYF. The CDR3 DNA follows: TGTGCCAGCAGTTACTCGAAGTTTGGAGGGGCAGATACGCAGTATTTT.

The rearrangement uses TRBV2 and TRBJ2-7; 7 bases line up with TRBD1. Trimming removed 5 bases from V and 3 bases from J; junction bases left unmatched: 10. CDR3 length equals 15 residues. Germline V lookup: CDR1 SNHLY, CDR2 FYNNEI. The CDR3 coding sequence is TGTGCCAGCAGTTCCACGGACAGGCCCAACTACGAGCAGTACTTC. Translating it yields CASSSTDRPNYEQYF.

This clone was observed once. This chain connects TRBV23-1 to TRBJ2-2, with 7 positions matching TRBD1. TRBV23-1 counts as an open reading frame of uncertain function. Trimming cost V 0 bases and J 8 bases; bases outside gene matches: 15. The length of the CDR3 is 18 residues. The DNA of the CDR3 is TGCGCCAGCAGTCAATCGAGTCTTCGGACAGGCAGGTTGGGGGAGCTGTTTTTT. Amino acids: CASSQSSLRTGRLGELFF.

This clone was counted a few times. The CDR3: CASSPRTGWVGNTIYF. As DNA, the CDR3 is TGTGCCAGCAGCCCTCGGACAGGTTGGGTTGGAAACACCATATATTTT. This chain uses TRBV11-2 with TRBJ1-3, with 7 bases aligning to TRBD1. V trimming: 5 bases; J trimming: 3 bases; junction bases outside the gene matches: 10. The CDR3 loop spans 16 amino acids. CDR1 and CDR2 from the germline V gene are SGHAT and FQNNGV.

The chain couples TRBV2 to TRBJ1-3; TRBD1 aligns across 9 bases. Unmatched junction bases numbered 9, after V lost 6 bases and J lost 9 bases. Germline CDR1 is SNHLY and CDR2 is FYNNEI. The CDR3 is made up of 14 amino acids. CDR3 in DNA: TGTGCCAGCAGCGAGACAGGGGGTATTAGCACCATATATTTT. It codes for CASSETGGISTIYF.